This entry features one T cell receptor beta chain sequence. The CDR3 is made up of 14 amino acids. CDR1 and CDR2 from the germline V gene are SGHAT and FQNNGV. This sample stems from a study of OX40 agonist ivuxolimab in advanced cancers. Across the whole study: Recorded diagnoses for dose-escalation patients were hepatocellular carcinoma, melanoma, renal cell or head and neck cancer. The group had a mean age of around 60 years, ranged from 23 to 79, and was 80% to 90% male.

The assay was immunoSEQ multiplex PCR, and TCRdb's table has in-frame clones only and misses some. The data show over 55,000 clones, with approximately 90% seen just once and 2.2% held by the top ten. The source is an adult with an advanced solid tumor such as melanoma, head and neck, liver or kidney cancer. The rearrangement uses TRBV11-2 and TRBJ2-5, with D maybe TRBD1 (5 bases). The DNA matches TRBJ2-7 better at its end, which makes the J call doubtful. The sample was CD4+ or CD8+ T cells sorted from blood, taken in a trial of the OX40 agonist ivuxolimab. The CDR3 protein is CASSLGAGSYEQYF. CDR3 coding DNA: TGTGCCAGCAGCTTAGGGGCAGGGTCCTACGAGCAGTACTTC.